The 29 T cell receptor beta chains below all came from one sample that was sequenced in a study of tissue T cells after allogeneic stem cell transplantation. Profiled with immunoSEQ multiplex PCR; TCRdb holds only in-frame clones, not every one. The sample contains about 17,000 clones, roughly 72% of which appear only once. The source material was spleen. The receptors were gathered from a female BALB/c mouse in good health. The strain's MHC haplotype is H2-d.

In this sample, this clone turned up a few times. Germline and genes here are mouse. The read falls 1 residue short of the CDR3 end, and the missing part is taken from the germline J gene. V gene TRBV13-2 combines with J gene TRBJ2-7; 10 nucleotides align to TRBD2. The germline gives CDR1 NNHNN, CDR2 SYGAGS (reference sequence). There are 14 residues in the CDR3. With 1 base clipped from V and 6 bases from J, the junction kept 4 bases outside the gene matches. The sequenced CDR3 bases are TGTGCCAGCGGTGATCACTGGGGGGGGGGTGAACAGTAC. Amino acid sequence: CASGDHWGGGEQY. The whole CDR3 sequence reads CASGDHWGGGEQYF.

As to this clone: The genes are named according to mouse. From the germline J gene comes the end of the CDR3, since the read stops 1 residue before it. The rearrangement uses TRBV13-2 and TRBJ2-7, with TRBD2 as a possible D gene (5 bases). The V gene's germline CDR1 is NNHNN and CDR2 SYGAGS (reference sequence). The CDR3 is made up of 11 amino acids. The ends were cut back, 5 bases at V and 4 bases at J, with 7 bases in the middle. CDR3 DNA, as far as it was read: TGTGCCAGCGGCCCTGGGTATGAACAGTAC. Its protein is CASGPGYEQY. The CDR3 as a whole reads CASGPGYEQYF.

In regard to this clone: The germline and genes are mouse ones. The CDR3 goes on 1 residue after the read ends, and that part is filled in from the germline J gene. V and J are TRBV2 and TRBJ2-3; either TRBD1 or TRBD2 may supply D (5 bases each). This CDR3 contains 18 residues. Germline V CDR1 and CDR2: LGHNA, YSYQKL. V was cut by 4 bases and J by 2 bases, with 22 bases left in between. CDR3 loop: CASSPGGGVGRNAETLYF. CDR3 DNA (partial): TGTGCCAGCAGCCCCGGGGGAGGGGTTGGGAGAAATGCAGAAACGCTGTAT.

With respect to this clone: Germline and genes: mouse. The read ends 1 residue early relative to the CDR3; the germline J gene fills the gap. The chain joins TRBV31 to TRBJ1-3; a weak D match, TRBD1 (5 bases). The CDR3 runs 14 residues. The germline CDR1 and CDR2 sequences are GKSSPN and SITVG. Trimming pared 0 bases from V and 0 bases from J, leaving 6 bases between. CDR3 sequence reads: CAWSLGDSGNTLYF. Incomplete CDR3 DNA: TGTGCCTGGAGTCTAGGGGATTCTGGAAATACGCTCTAT.

This clone has just a few counts. Gene names denote mouse genes. The CDR3 protein is CASSLDRDTGQLYF. The CDR3 bases that were read are TGTGCCAGCAGTTTGGACAGGGACACCGGGCAGCTCTAC. The chain couples TRBV14 to TRBJ2-2; TRBD1 matches at 8 bases. The read comes to an end 1 residue before the CDR3 does, leaving the germline J gene to fill in the end. CDR3 length: 14 amino acids. The germline CDR1 and CDR2 sequences are SGHDT and FRDEAV. Unmatched junction bases numbered 0, after V lost 2 bases and J lost 3 bases.

As to this clone: Genes and germline come from the mouse. The CDR3 bases that were read are TGTGGTGCCTGGACTGGGGGGGCTAGTCAAAACACCTTGTAC. Translating it yields CGAWTGGASQNTLY. The whole CDR3 protein is CGAWTGGASQNTLYF. The chain couples TRBV20 to TRBJ2-4; 13 bases fit TRBD2. The sequenced fragment ends 1 residue before the CDR3 boundary, so the rest is inferred from the germline J gene. CDR1 and CDR2 from the germline V gene are GFQATS and STVNSAI. The junction had 3 bases not matched to a gene; V was cut back by 6 bases and J by 0 bases. The CDR3 loop spans 15 amino acids.

For this clone: Gene names are mouse gene names. Sequencing ends 1 residue short of the CDR3 end; the germline J gene provides the rest. V usage is TRBV19 and J usage is TRBJ2-7; 10 bases map to TRBD2. Germline V gene data show CDR1 as FNHDT and CDR2 as SITEND (reference sequence). CDR3 size: 16 residues. V was pared by 1 base and J by 0 bases, with 4 bases of the junction left unmatched. The part of the CDR3 DNA that was read is TGTGCCAGCAGTATAAGGGGACTGGGGAGCTCCTATGAACAGTAC. Its protein product is CASSIRGLGSSYEQY. The full CDR3 sequence reads CASSIRGLGSSYEQYF.

A note on this clone: The gene names here belong to mouse. The sequence runs out 1 residue before the end of the CDR3; the remainder is reconstructed from the germline J gene. The chain couples TRBV20 to TRBJ2-4; D remains ambiguous. The V end lost 0 bases, the J end lost 0 bases, and 7 bases lay between the germline ends. CDR3 length: 14 amino acids. Germline values: CDR1 GFQATS, CDR2 STVNSAI. This CDR3 reads CGARDSSSQNTLYF. The sequenced CDR3 bases are TGTGGTGCTAGGGACAGTTCTAGTCAAAACACCTTGTAC.

Regarding this clone: Gene names and germline refer to mouse. The read stops 1 residue short of the end of the CDR3; the missing end is completed from the germline J gene. V gene TRBV4 combines with J gene TRBJ2-3; 9 positions match TRBD1. CDR1 and CDR2 from the germline V gene are LGHDT and YNNKQL (reference sequence). The V and J ends lost 7 bases and 1 base, in that order; junction bases with no gene match: 6. The CDR3 consists of 15 residues. The CDR3 sequence is CASILRDRGAETLYF. The part of the CDR3 DNA that was read is TGTGCCAGCATCCTCCGGGACAGGGGTGCAGAAACGCTGTAT. Drawing the rest from reference TRBV4 and TRBJ2-3, the complete variable domain is ETAVFQTPNYHVTQVGNEVSFNCKQTLGHDTMYWYKQDSKKLLKIMFSYNNKQLIVNETVPRRFSPQSSDKAHLNLRIKSVEPEDSAVYLCASILRDRGAETLYFGSGTRLTVL.

With respect to this clone: Gene names and germline refer to mouse. The read falls 1 residue short of the CDR3 end, and the missing part is taken from the germline J gene. The genes are TRBV13-1 and TRBJ1-1; 10 bases align to TRBD1. Trimming removed 4 bases from V and 1 base from J; junction bases left unmatched: 1. The CDR3 extends over 14 amino acids. Germline-derived CDR1 and CDR2 are NSHNY and SYGAGN. CDR3 DNA (partial): TGTGCCAGCAGTTGGGACAGGGGGAACACAGAAGTCTTC. Protein sequence: CASSWDRGNTEVF. The entire CDR3 is CASSWDRGNTEVFF.

Concerning this clone itself: Gene names refer to mouse genes. Read coverage stops 1 residue before the CDR3 terminus; the germline J gene supplies the remainder. The chain links TRBV19 to TRBJ1-3; 11 positions agree with TRBD1. The junction had 7 bases not matched to a gene; V was cut back by 5 bases and J by 0 bases. Germline V lookup: CDR1 FNHDT, CDR2 SITEND (reference sequence). The CDR3 has 17 residues. The CDR3 spells CASRWGTGGHSGNTLYF. CDR3 bases read: TGTGCCAGCAGGTGGGGGACAGGGGGGCATTCTGGAAATACGCTCTAT. Full variable domain (missing parts from reference TRBV19 and TRBJ1-3): GGIITQTPKFLIGQEGQKLTLKCQQNFNHDTMYWYRQDSGKGLRLIYYSITENDLQKGDLSEGYDASREKKSSFSLTVTSAQKNEMAVFLCASRWGTGGHSGNTLYFGEGSRLIVV.

About this clone: Genes and germline are mouse. Sequencing ends 1 residue short of the CDR3 end; the germline J gene provides the rest. The chain couples TRBV13-1 to TRBJ2-7, with 8 positions matching TRBD2. The trim removed 4 bases at V and 0 bases at J, leaving 3 bases unmatched. Per germline, CDR1 NSHNY and CDR2 SYGAGN. CDR3 length: 14 residues. Incomplete CDR3 DNA: TGTGCCAGCAGTCCTGGGGGGATCTCCTATGAACAGTAC. Translated, it gives CASSPGGISYEQY. The entire CDR3 sequence reads CASSPGGISYEQYF.

Comments on this clone: The germline and genes are mouse ones. The CDR3 end lies 1 residue beyond the end of the read and is filled in from the germline J gene. V usage is TRBV2 and J usage is TRBJ1-4; tentatively, D is TRBD1 (6 bases). V shed 3 bases and J shed 0 bases, with 8 bases lying between them. Germline CDR1 is LGHNA and CDR2 is YSYQKL. The CDR3 consists of 15 residues. The sequenced part of the CDR3 DNA is TGTGCCAGCAGCCAGGGACACATTTCCAACGAAAGATTATTT. This codes for CASSQGHISNERLF. The entire CDR3 is CASSQGHISNERLFF. Variable domain in full (rest from reference TRBV2 and TRBJ1-4): DPKIIQKPKYLVAVTGSEKILICEQYLGHNAMYWYRQSAKKPLEFMFSYSYQKLMDNQTASSRFQPQSSKKNHLDLQITALKPDDSATYFCASSQGHISNERLFFGHGTKLSVL.

As to this clone: The gene names given are mouse names. The read is 1 residue too short to cover the CDR3 end, so that end is filled in from the germline J gene. This chain uses TRBV3 with TRBJ1-3; D is possibly TRBD1 (5 bases). The CDR3 spans 16 residues. In germline, CDR1 is SNHLY, CDR2 FYNGKV (reference sequence). V was pared by 3 bases and J by 0 bases, with 12 bases between. CDR3 DNA, as far as it was read: TGTGCCAGCAGCTTTAGCAGGGATAATTCTGGAAATACGCTCTAT. Amino acids: CASSFSRDNSGNTLY. The whole CDR3 sequence is CASSFSRDNSGNTLYF.

On this clone: Gene names are the mouse ones. The read terminates 1 residue ahead of where the CDR3 ends, so the germline J gene completes it. J is TRBJ2-2 and V is TRBV13-1, with 9 bases aligning to TRBD1. The CDR3 contains 15 residues. Germline trimming cut 3 bases from V and 4 bases from J; bases unmatched to any gene: 4. Germline lookup yields CDR1 NSHNY and CDR2 SYGAGN. CDR3 sequence: CASSAGTGITGQLYF. CDR3 DNA, as far as it was read: TGTGCCAGCAGTGCCGGGACAGGGATCACCGGGCAGCTCTAC.

About this clone: The genes and germline here are from mouse. This CDR3 is also generated by other DNA sequences in the sample. The CDR3 is CASSRTTNTEVFF. CDR3 bases read: TGTGCCAGCAGTAGGACAACAAACACAGAAGTCTTC. The chain couples TRBV13-1 to TRBJ1-1, with D possibly TRBD1 on 5 matching bases. The missing CDR3 end, 1 residue past where the read stops, is filled in from the germline J gene. Germline V gene lookup returns CDR1 NSHNY and CDR2 SYGAGN. V lost 4 bases to trimming and J lost 0 bases, with 7 bases between them. The CDR3 is 13 amino acids.

Of note for this clone: Gene labels here are mouse ones. Incomplete CDR3 DNA: TGTGCCAGCAGCTTAGAGGAAAACACAGAAGTCTTC. Translation gives CASSLEENTEVF. The full CDR3 sequence reads CASSLEENTEVFF. The chain recombines TRBV3 with TRBJ1-1, with D hard to call. The read finishes 1 residue shy of the CDR3 end, and the germline J gene is used to complete it. CDR3 length equals 13 residues. Germline assignment: CDR1 SNHLY and CDR2 FYNGKV (reference sequence). Trimming took off 1 base at V and 1 base at J, with 4 bases between the two ends.

Note on this clone: The genes and germline here are from mouse. The CDR3 end is not reached by the read, which stops 1 residue before it; the germline J gene fills it in. The chain links TRBV5 to TRBJ2-4; D is possibly TRBD1 (6 bases). The ends were cut back, 0 bases at V and 1 base at J, with 11 bases in the middle. From germline, CDR1 is LGHNA and CDR2 YNLKQL (reference sequence). The CDR3 runs 16 residues. CDR3 loop: CASSQDQGLGQNTLYF. CDR3 DNA (partial): TGTGCCAGCAGCCAAGACCAGGGGTTGGGTCAAAACACCTTGTAC.

Of note for this clone: Genes here carry mouse names. The CDR3 is cut off 1 residue early in the read; its end comes from the germline J gene. This sequence joins TRBV1 and TRBJ1-1; weak D call: TRBD1 (5 bases). This CDR3 has 13 amino acids. V was pared by 0 bases and J by 8 bases, with 10 bases between. The germline V gene encodes CDR1 NSQYPW and CDR2 LRSPGD (reference sequence). CDR3 in amino acids: CTCSADPRGEVFF. CDR3 DNA, as far as it was read: TGCACCTGCAGTGCAGATCCCCGGGGGGAAGTCTTC.

This clone was seen a few times. Germline and genes: mouse. From the germline J gene comes the end of the CDR3, since the read stops 1 residue before it. V is TRBV19 and J is TRBJ1-5; TRBD1 aligns across 8 bases. Germline V CDR1 and CDR2: FNHDT, SITEND (reference sequence). V gave up 5 bases and J gave up 3 bases; unmatched junction bases: 7. The CDR3 has 15 residues. CDR3 DNA (partial): TGTGCCAGCAGCCGCCGACAGGGGAGCAACCAGGCTCCGCTT. Translating gives CASSRRQGSNQAPL. The complete CDR3 reads CASSRRQGSNQAPLF.

Regarding this clone: Genes and germline are mouse. The read is 1 residue too short to cover the CDR3 end, so that end is filled in from the germline J gene. The chain uses TRBV4 and TRBJ2-2; 7 bases agree with TRBD1. Germline V gene lookup returns CDR1 LGHDT and CDR2 YNNKQL (reference sequence). The CDR3 is made up of 14 amino acids. The J segment lost 2 bases and the V segment lost 4 bases, leaving 1 base of the junction unmatched. The covered CDR3 bases are TGTGCCAGCAGCTTGGACAGGAACACCGGGCAGCTCTAC. Amino acids: CASSLDRNTGQLY. The whole CDR3 is CASSLDRNTGQLYF.

On this clone: Here the gene names and germline are mouse. The read comes to an end 1 residue before the CDR3 does, leaving the germline J gene to fill in the end. J is TRBJ1-4 and V is TRBV29; D unresolved. V gave up 3 bases and J gave up 0 bases, with 5 bases separating them. The length of the CDR3 is 14 residues. Germline V gene sequence: CDR1 MSHET, CDR2 SYDVDS. The CDR3 sequence: CASSFTVSNERLFF. The sequenced CDR3 bases are TGTGCTAGCAGTTTCACAGTTTCCAACGAAAGATTATTT.

Turning to this clone: Any gene name here is a mouse gene name. The read falls 1 residue short of the CDR3 end, and the missing part is taken from the germline J gene. The V and J genes are TRBV19 and TRBJ2-5; tentatively, D is TRBD1 or TRBD2 (5 bases each). The germline V gene encodes CDR1 FNHDT and CDR2 SITEND (reference sequence). V shed 1 base and J shed 2 bases, with 8 bases lying between them. The CDR3 is 14 residues long. The covered CDR3 bases are TGTGCCAGCAGTATATCAGGGACCCAAGACACCCAGTAC. This codes for CASSISGTQDTQY. The whole CDR3 region reads CASSISGTQDTQYF. Full variable domain (missing parts from reference TRBV19 and TRBJ2-5): GGIITQTPKFLIGQEGQKLTLKCQQNFNHDTMYWYRQDSGKGLRLIYYSITENDLQKGDLSEGYDASREKKSSFSLTVTSAQKNEMAVFLCASSISGTQDTQYFGPGTRLLVL.

Note on this clone: The genes and germline here are from mouse. The CDR3 end is not reached by the read, which stops 1 residue before it; the germline J gene fills it in. The rearrangement links TRBV4 to TRBJ1-3; weak D call: TRBD1 (5 bases). Between the trimmed V and J ends, which lost 5 bases and 0 bases, there was a span of 11 bases. From germline, CDR1 is LGHDT and CDR2 YNNKQL (reference sequence). There are 15 residues in the CDR3. CDR3 amino acids: CASSESDSSGNTLYF. CDR3 DNA (partial): TGTGCCAGCAGCGAGTCAGACAGTTCTGGAAATACGCTCTAT.

Concerning this clone itself: The gene names given are mouse names. The read terminates 1 residue ahead of where the CDR3 ends, so the germline J gene completes it. The chain recombines TRBV13-3 with TRBJ2-5, with 10 bases that match TRBD2. The CDR3 is 14 amino acids. Germline trimming cut 5 bases from V and 3 bases from J; bases unmatched to any gene: 3. Germline CDR1 NNHDY, CDR2 SYVADS. CDR3 amino acids: CASRPDWGQDTQYF. The DNA read from the CDR3 is TGTGCCAGCAGACCGGACTGGGGGCAAGACACCCAGTAC.

As to this clone: The listed genes are named as in mouse. The CDR3 end falls 1 residue outside the read, so it is completed with the germline J gene. V usage is TRBV31 and J usage is TRBJ2-4; 9 nucleotides line up with TRBD2. The CDR3 has 16 amino acids. Germline V gene lookup returns CDR1 GKSSPN and CDR2 SITVG. V lost 0 bases and J lost 0; bases outside the gene matches: 4. The sequenced CDR3 bases are TGTGCCTGGAGTCTAGACTGGGGGTCTAGTCAAAACACCTTGTAC. Protein: CAWSLDWGSSQNTLY. The full CDR3 sequence reads CAWSLDWGSSQNTLYF.

With respect to this clone: Gene names refer to mouse genes. The read ends 1 residue shy of where the CDR3 ends; the end is completed using the germline J gene. This chain joins TRBV20 and TRBJ2-2, with TRBD1 matching over 7 bases. With V trimmed by 5 bases and J by 12 bases, 3 bases remained unmatched. CDR3 length: 10 amino acids. Germline lookup yields CDR1 GFQATS and CDR2 STVNSAI. This CDR3 reads CGAGQGELYF. The sequenced CDR3 bases are TGTGGTGCTGGGCAGGGGGAGCTCTAC.

A word on this clone: Gene names refer to mouse genes. The read halts 1 residue ahead of the CDR3 end, with the missing end drawn from the germline J gene. The V gene is TRBV20, the J gene TRBJ2-5; 9 bases are a match to TRBD1. Germline CDR1 and CDR2: GFQATS and STVNSAI. The CDR3 runs to 13 residues. J lost 2 bases, V lost 4 bases, and 1 base had no gene match. This CDR3 reads CGAKTGGQDTQYF. CDR3 bases read: TGTGGTGCTAAGACAGGGGGCCAAGACACCCAGTAC. The full variable domain, with the rest looked up from reference TRBV20 and TRBJ2-5, is GALVYQYPRRTICKSGTSMRMECQAVGFQATSVAWYRQSPQKTFELIALSTVNSAIKYEQNFTQEKFPISHPNLSFSSMTVLNAYLEDRGLYLCGAKTGGQDTQYFGPGTRLLVL.

Concerning this clone: Gene and germline names: mouse. The CDR3 end is not reached by the read, which stops 1 residue before it; the germline J gene fills it in. The chain combines TRBV2 with TRBJ1-4, with D possibly TRBD1 on 6 matching bases. From germline, CDR1 is LGHNA and CDR2 YSYQKL. The CDR3 has 13 residues. Trimming removed 3 bases from V and 6 bases from J, with 8 bases in between. The CDR3 DNA, read in part, is TGTGCCAGCAGCCACGCAGGGGACGAAAGATTATTT. Residues: CASSHAGDERLF. From start to end, the CDR3 is CASSHAGDERLFF.